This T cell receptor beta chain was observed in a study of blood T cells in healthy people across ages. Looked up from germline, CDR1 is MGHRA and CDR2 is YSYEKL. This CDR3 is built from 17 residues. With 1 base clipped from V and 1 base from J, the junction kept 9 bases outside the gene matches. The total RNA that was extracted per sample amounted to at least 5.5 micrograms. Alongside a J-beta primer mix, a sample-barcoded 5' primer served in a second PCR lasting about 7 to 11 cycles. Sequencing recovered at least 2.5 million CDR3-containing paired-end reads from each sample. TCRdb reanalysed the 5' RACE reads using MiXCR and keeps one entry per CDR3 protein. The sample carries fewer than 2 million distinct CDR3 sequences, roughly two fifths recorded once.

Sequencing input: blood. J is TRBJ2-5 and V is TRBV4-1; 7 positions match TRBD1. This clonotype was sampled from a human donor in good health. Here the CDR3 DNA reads TGCGCCAGCAGCCAAGGCCTCTACACAGGGGTCCAAGAGACCCAGTACTTC. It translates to CASSQGLYTGVQETQYF.